The clone carrying this T cell receptor beta chain was observed at least ten times. Building of the TCR beta libraries involved iRepertoire HTBI primers and Arm-PCR of CDR3 regions. Each CDR3 protein is one row after TCRdb ran MiXCR on the multiplex PCR reads. The sample lists some 400,000 distinct CDR3 sequences, about 15% occurring once. This sample stems from a study of regulatory T cells in long-lasting Graves disease. The ends were cut back, 1 base at V and 2 bases at J, with 10 bases in the middle. Germline CDR1 reads SQVTM; CDR2 reads ANQGSEA. The CDR3 is 14 amino acids. Time point indicated: newly diagnosed GD, antithyroid drugs for less than 3 months. PBMCs provided the RNA from which the TCR library was made. The sample was also linked to a second study, of T cells in Graves' hyperthyroidism and ophthalmopathy. As that report states: The model anticipated ophthalmopathy a median around six months pre-onset.

The chain uses TRBV29-1 and TRBJ2-3; weak D call: TRBD2 (6 bases). The TCR comes from a woman aged 30 to 39 with Graves disease. Sample: peripheral blood mononuclear cells (PBMCs), taken at new diagnosis, from a patient treated with antithyroid drugs. The CDR3 sequence: CSVEGRGSTDTQYF. The CDR3 nucleotides are TGCAGCGTTGAAGGGCGGGGTTCCACAGATACGCAGTATTTT.